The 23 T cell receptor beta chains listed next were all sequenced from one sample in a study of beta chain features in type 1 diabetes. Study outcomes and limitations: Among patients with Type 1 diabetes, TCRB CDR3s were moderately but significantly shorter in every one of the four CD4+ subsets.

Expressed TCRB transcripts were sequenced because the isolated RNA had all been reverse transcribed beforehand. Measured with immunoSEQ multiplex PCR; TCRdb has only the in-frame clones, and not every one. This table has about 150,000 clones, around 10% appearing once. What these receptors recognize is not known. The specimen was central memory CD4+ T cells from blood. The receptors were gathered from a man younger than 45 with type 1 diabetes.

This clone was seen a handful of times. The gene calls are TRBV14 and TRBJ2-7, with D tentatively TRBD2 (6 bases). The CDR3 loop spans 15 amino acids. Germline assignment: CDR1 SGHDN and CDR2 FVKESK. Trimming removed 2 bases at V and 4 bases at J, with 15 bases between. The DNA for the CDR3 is TGTGCCAGCAGCCAAAGTAGGAGGGGATCATACGAGCAGTACTTC. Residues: CASSQSRRGSYEQYF.

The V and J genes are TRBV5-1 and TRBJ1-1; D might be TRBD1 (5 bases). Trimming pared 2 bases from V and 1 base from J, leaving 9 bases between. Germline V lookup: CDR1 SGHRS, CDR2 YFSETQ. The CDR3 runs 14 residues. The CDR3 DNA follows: TGCGCCAGCAGCTTAACAGGTTCGAACACTGAAGCTTTCTTT. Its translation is CASSLTGSNTEAFF.

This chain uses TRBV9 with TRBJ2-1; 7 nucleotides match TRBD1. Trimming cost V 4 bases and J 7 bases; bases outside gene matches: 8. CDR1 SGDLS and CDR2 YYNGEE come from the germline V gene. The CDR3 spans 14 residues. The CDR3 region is CASSRQGTWNEQFF. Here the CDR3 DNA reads TGTGCCAGCAGCAGACAGGGAACCTGGAATGAGCAGTTCTTC.

The CDR3 protein is CGGGRTGGWSETQYF. The CDR3 nucleotides read TGCGGCGGGGGAAGGACAGGGGGTTGGTCAGAGACCCAGTACTTC. The rearrangement uses TRBV29-1 and TRBJ2-5; 10 positions agree with TRBD1. There are 15 residues in the CDR3. Germline values: CDR1 SQVTM, CDR2 ANQGSEA.

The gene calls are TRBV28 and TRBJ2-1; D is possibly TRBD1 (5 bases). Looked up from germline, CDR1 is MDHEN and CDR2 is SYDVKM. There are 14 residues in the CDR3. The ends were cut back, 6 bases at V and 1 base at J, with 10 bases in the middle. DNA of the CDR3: TGTGCCAGCAGGCATGACAGTTCCTACAATGAGCAGTTCTTC. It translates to CASRHDSSYNEQFF.

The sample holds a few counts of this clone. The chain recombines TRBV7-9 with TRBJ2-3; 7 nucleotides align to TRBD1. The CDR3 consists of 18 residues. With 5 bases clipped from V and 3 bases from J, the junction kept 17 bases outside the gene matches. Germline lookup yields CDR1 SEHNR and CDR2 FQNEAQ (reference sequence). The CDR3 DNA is TGTGCCAGCAGCGACATACCTACGGGACAGAGGCCAACAGATACGCAGTATTTT. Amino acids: CASSDIPTGQRPTDTQYF.

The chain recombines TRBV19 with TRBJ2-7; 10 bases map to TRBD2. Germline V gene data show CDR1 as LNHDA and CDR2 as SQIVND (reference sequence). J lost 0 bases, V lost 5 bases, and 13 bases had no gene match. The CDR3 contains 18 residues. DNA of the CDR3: TGTGCCAGTAGTTCCATAGGGCGTTCTAGCGGGAGCTCCTACGAGCAGTACTTC. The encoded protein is CASSSIGRSSGSSYEQYF.

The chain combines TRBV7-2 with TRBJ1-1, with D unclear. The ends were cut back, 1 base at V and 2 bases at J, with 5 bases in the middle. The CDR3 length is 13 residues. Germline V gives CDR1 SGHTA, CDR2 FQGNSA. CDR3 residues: CASSLDTNTEAFF. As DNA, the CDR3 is TGTGCCAGCAGCTTAGACACCAACACTGAAGCTTTCTTT. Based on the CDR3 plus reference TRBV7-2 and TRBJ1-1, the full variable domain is GAGVSQSPSNKVTEKGKDVELRCDPISGHTALYWYRQSLGQGLEFLIYFQGNSAPDKSGLPSDRFSAERTGGSVSTLTIQRTQQEDSAVYLCASSLDTNTEAFFGQGTRLTVV.

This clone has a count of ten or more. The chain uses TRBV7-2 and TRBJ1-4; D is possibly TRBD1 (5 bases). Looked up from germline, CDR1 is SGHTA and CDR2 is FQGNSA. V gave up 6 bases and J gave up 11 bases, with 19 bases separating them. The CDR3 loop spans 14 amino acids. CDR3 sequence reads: CASSLRMGQEKLFF. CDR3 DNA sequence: TGTGCCAGCAGTCTCCGGATGGGGCAGGAGAAACTGTTTTTT.

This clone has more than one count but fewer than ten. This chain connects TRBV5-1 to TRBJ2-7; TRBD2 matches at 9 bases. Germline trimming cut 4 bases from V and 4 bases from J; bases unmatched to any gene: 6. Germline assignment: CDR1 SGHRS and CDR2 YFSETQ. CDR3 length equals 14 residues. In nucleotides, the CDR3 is TGCGCCAGCAGCCCAACGGCGGGAGGGTACGAGCAGTACTTC. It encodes CASSPTAGGYEQYF.

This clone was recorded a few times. CDR3: CASSRLAGGLRGDTQYF. In DNA form, the CDR3 reads TGCGCCAGCAGCCGACTAGCGGGAGGCCTCCGGGGGGATACGCAGTATTTT. The chain carries TRBV4-1 and TRBJ2-3, with 13 bases lining up with TRBD2. Trimming took 4 bases from V and 6 from J; bases not matched to a gene: 10. CDR1 is MGHRA and CDR2 is YSYEKL in the germline V gene. This CDR3 contains 17 residues.

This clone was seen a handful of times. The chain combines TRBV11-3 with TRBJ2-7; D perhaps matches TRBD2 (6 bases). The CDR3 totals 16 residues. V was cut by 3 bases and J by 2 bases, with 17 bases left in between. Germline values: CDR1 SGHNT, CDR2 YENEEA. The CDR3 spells CASSFKGGDGTYEQYF. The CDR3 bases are TGTGCCAGCAGCTTTAAAGGAGGGGACGGAACCTACGAGCAGTACTTC.

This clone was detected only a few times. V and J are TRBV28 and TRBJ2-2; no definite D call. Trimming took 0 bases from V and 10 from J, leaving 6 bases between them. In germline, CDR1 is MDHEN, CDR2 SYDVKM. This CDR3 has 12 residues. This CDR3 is CASSLWQAELFF. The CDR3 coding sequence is TGTGCCAGCAGTTTATGGCAGGCGGAGCTGTTTTTT.

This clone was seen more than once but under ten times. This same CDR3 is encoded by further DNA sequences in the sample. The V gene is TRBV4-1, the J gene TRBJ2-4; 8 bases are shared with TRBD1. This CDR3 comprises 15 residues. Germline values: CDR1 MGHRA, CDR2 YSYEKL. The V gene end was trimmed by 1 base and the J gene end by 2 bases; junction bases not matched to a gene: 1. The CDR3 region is CASSQGQGTKNIQYF. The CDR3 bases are TGCGCCAGCAGCCAAGGACAGGGGACCAAAAACATTCAGTACTTC.

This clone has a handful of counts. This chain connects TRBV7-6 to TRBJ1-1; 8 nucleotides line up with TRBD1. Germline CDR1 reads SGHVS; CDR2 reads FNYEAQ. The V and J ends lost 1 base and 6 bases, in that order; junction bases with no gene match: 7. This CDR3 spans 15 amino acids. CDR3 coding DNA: TGTGCCAGCAGCTTAGTTCAGGGGGCCCTGGCTGAAGCTTTCTTT. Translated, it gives CASSLVQGALAEAFF.

CDR3 region: CASSLGLAGYYQETQYF. For the CDR3, the DNA is TGTGCCAGCAGCTTAGGCCTAGCGGGATACTACCAAGAGACCCAGTACTTC. V is TRBV7-2 and J is TRBJ2-5; the match to TRBD2 covers 9 bases. CDR1 and CDR2 from the germline V gene are SGHTA and FQGNSA. J was trimmed by 0 bases and V by 1 base; bases with no gene match: 6. The CDR3 loop spans 17 amino acids.

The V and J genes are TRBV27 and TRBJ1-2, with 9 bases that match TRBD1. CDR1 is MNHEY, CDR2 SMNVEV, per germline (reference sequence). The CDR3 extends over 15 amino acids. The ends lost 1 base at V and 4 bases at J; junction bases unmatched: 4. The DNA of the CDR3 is TGTGCCAGCAGTTTATTCGGGACAGGGCTCTATGGCTACACCTTC. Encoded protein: CASSLFGTGLYGYTF.

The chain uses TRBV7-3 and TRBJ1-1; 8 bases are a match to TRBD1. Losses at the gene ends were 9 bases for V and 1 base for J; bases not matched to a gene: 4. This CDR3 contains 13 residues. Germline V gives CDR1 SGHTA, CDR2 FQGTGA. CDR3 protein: CASGQGPNTEAFF. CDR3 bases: TGTGCCAGTGGACAGGGACCGAACACTGAAGCTTTCTTT.

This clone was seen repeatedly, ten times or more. DNA for the CDR3: TGTGCCAGCAGCCTGTCACAGGGTAGCCATGAGCAGTTCTTC. Encoded protein: CASSLSQGSHEQFF. The rearrangement uses TRBV5-4 and TRBJ2-1; tentative D call: TRBD1 (6 bases). V shed 4 bases and J shed 8 bases, with 16 bases lying between them. Germline assignment: CDR1 SGHNT and CDR2 YYREEE (reference sequence). This CDR3 has 14 residues.

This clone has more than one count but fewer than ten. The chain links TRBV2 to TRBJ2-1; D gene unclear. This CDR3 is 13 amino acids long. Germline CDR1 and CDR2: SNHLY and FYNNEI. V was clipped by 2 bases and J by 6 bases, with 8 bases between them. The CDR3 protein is CASSEPSSNEQFF. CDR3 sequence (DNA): TGTGCCAGCAGTGAACCGAGTAGCAATGAGCAGTTCTTC.

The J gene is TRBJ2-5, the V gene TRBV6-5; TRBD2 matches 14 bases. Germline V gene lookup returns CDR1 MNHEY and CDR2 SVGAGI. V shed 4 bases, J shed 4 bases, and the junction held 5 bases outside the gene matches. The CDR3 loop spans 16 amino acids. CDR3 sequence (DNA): TGTGCCAGCAGTTCTGGACTAGCGGGAGGAGGAGAGACCCAGTACTTC. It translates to CASSSGLAGGGETQYF.

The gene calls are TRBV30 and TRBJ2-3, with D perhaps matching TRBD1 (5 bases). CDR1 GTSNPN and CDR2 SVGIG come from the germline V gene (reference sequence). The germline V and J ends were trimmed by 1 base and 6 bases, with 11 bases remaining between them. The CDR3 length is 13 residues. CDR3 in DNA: TGTGCCTGGAGTGGGGGCCAGGCGGATACGCAGTATTTT. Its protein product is CAWSGGQADTQYF.

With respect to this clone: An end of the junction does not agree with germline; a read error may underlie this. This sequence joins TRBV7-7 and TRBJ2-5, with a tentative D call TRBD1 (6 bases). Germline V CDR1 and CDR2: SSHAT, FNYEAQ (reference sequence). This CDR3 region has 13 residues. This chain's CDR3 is CASSLGRGETQYF. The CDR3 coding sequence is TGTGCTAGCAGCTTAGGCAGGGGAGAGACCCAGTACTTC. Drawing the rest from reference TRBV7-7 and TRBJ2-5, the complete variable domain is GAGVSQSPRYKVTKRGQDVTLRCDPISSHATLYWYQQALGQGPEFLTYFNYEAQPDKSGLPSDRFSAERPEGSISTLTIQRTEQRDSAMYRCASSLGRGETQYFGPGTRLLVL.